A single sample gave rise to the 24 T cell receptor beta chains below, sequenced in a study of T cell clonality in common variable immunodeficiency. Whole-study results and caveats: Reportedly, TCR beta sequences from common variable immunodeficiency showed fewer deletions and N-nucleotide insertions.

Clones were sequenced by immunoSEQ multiplex PCR, and TCRdb holds only the in-frame ones, with some missing. The sample lists tens of thousands of clones, none appearing once, the ten largest making up approximately 6%. The antigens for these receptors are not known. Sample: peripheral blood mononuclear cells. All receptors derive from a human donor with common variable immunodeficiency.

In its sample, this clone was seen a few times. A junction end diverges from the germline sequence, so it may reflect a read error. Sequencing ends 3 residues short of the CDR3 end; the germline J gene provides the rest. V gene TRBV23-1 combines with J gene TRBJ2-1, with 7 bases that match TRBD2. TRBV23-1 is recorded as an ORF, its role being uncertain. CDR3 length: 17 amino acids. The part of the CDR3 DNA that was read is TGCGCCGGCAGTCAATTGGGCTCTAGCGGCCTTGGCAATGAG. It specifies CAGSQLGSSGLGNE. The whole CDR3 sequence reads CAGSQLGSSGLGNEQFF.

This clone occurred many times. From the germline J gene comes the end of the CDR3, since the read stops 3 residues before it. The rearrangement links TRBV19 to TRBJ2-5; TRBD1 agrees at 8 bases. CDR1 and CDR2 (germline): LNHDA, SQIVND (reference sequence). With V trimmed by 7 bases and J by 1 base, 11 bases remained unmatched. The CDR3 is 16 residues long. Here the CDR3 reads CASTTPRGTGQETQYF. The CDR3 bases that were read are TGTGCCAGTACCACCCCCCGCGGGACAGGCCAAGAGACC.

This clone showed up many times. The sequenced fragment ends 3 residues before the CDR3 boundary, so the rest is inferred from the germline J gene. The V call is TRBV11-3, the J call TRBJ2-7; D is perhaps TRBD2 (6 bases). This CDR3 is built from 14 residues. Between the trimmed V and J ends, which lost 5 bases and 2 bases, there was a span of 13 bases. CDR1 SGHNT and CDR2 YENEEA come from the germline V gene. CDR3 in amino acids: CASSMTSHPYEQYF. The DNA read from the CDR3 is TGTGCCAGCAGCATGACTAGTCATCCCTACGAG.

This clone was detected a few times. The read ends 3 residues shy of where the CDR3 ends; the end is completed using the germline J gene. The chain employs TRBV11-1 and TRBJ2-5, with a tentative D call TRBD2 (6 bases). The CDR3 extends over 14 amino acids. Trimming removed 1 base at V and 7 bases at J, with 13 bases between. CDR1 is SGHAT, CDR2 FQDESV, per germline (reference sequence). Partial CDR3 DNA: TGTGCCAGCAGCTTAGAGGGGTTCGGGGGGACC. Translation gives CASSLEGFGGT. The CDR3 in its entirety is CASSLEGFGGTQYF.

This clone came up a few times. The read gets to within 3 residues of the CDR3 end, and the germline J gene fills in the rest. V and J are TRBV7-3 and TRBJ2-7, with 8 positions matching TRBD2. The V and J ends lost 3 bases and 3 bases, in that order; junction bases with no gene match: 4. CDR3 length: 14 residues. The germline CDR1 and CDR2 sequences are SGHTA and FQGTGA. The CDR3 bases that were read are TGTGCCAGCAGCTTGTACGGGGGGGACTACGAG. This encodes CASSLYGGDYE. The full CDR3 reads CASSLYGGDYEQYF. The variable domain in full, with the rest retrieved from reference TRBV7-3 and TRBJ2-7, is GAGVSQTPSNKVTEKGKYVELRCDPISGHTALYWYRQSLGQGPEFLIYFQGTGAADDSGLPNDRFFAVRPEGSVSTLKIQRTERGDSAVYLCASSLYGGDYEQYFGPGTRLTVT.

This clone appeared a few times. This CDR3 reads CASTLGDRDRGQPQHF. The CDR3 DNA, read in part, is TGTGCCAGCACCCTAGGGGACCGGGACAGGGGTCAGCCC. V gene TRBV2 combines with J gene TRBJ1-5; 10 bases agree with TRBD1. The CDR3 end lies 3 residues beyond the end of the read and is filled in from the germline J gene. Trimming at V came to 7 bases and at J to 6 bases, leaving 12 bases not matched to a gene. CDR1 is SNHLY, CDR2 FYNNEI, per germline. This CDR3 is built from 16 residues.

This clone was counted only a few times. The sequence runs out 3 residues before the end of the CDR3; the remainder is reconstructed from the germline J gene. The gene calls are TRBV6-1 and TRBJ1-6; the match to TRBD1 covers 9 bases. Germline V gene lookup returns CDR1 MNHNS and CDR2 SASEGT. This CDR3 has 15 amino acids. Losses at the gene ends were 8 bases for V and 10 bases for J; bases not matched to a gene: 12. The CDR3: CASLEAWTGASPLHF. The sequenced CDR3 bases are TGTGCCAGCCTTGAAGCGTGGACAGGGGCCTCACCC.

About this clone: The read falls 3 residues short of the CDR3 end, and the missing part is taken from the germline J gene. This sequence joins TRBV19 and TRBJ1-4, with D perhaps matching TRBD1 (6 bases). Germline-derived CDR1 and CDR2 are LNHDA and SQIVND (reference sequence). CDR3 length: 17 amino acids. V was cut by 6 bases and J by 4 bases, with 21 bases left in between. CDR3 amino acids: CASSRSIPTGYNEKLFF. The part of the CDR3 DNA that was read is TGTGCCAGTAGCCGCTCCATCCCGACAGGATATAATGAAAAA.

With regard to this clone: Coverage ceases 3 residues before the CDR3 finishes, and the germline J gene fills in the end. The J gene is TRBJ2-2, the V gene TRBV11-3; D unclear. The CDR3 is made up of 14 amino acids. V lost 6 bases and J lost 1, with 9 bases in between. The germline V gene has CDR1 SGHNT and CDR2 YENEEA. The CDR3 bases that were read are TGTGCCAGCAGTCTAGGAGTGAACACCGGGGAG. It encodes CASSLGVNTGE. The full CDR3 protein reads CASSLGVNTGELFF. The full variable domain, its missing parts supplied by reference TRBV11-3 and TRBJ2-2, is EAGVVQSPRYKIIEKKQPVAFWCNPISGHNTLYWYLQNLGQGPELLIRYENEEAVDDSQLPKDRFSAERLKGVDSTLKIQPAELGDSAVYLCASSLGVNTGELFFGEGSRLTVL.

This clone was recorded at least ten times. The CDR3 end lies 3 residues beyond the end of the read and is filled in from the germline J gene. The chain is built from TRBV6-1 and TRBJ1-2; no definite D call. Germline CDR1 reads MNHNS; CDR2 reads SASEGT. The CDR3 is 11 amino acids. This CDR3 reads CASSVTRGYTF. The sequenced part of the CDR3 DNA is TGTGCCAGCAGTGTGACAAGGGGC.

This clone came up many times. The CDR3 is cut off 3 residues early in the read; its end comes from the germline J gene. This chain joins TRBV5-1 and TRBJ1-1; no reliable D call. Trimming cost V 0 bases and J 0 bases, with 9 bases left between them. There are 15 residues in the CDR3. Per the germline V gene, CDR1 is SGHRS and CDR2 is YFSETQ. The CDR3 sequence: CASSLVQPLNTEAFF. CDR3 DNA (partial): TGCGCCAGCAGCTTGGTACAGCCCTTGAACACTGAA.

This clone showed up many times. From the germline J gene comes the end of the CDR3, since the read stops 3 residues before it. V is TRBV29-1 and J is TRBJ1-1; a possible D gene is TRBD1 (5 bases). CDR1 is SQVTM, CDR2 ANQGSEA, per germline. V gave up 3 bases and J gave up 0 bases, with 11 bases separating them. The CDR3 sequence is 14 residues long. CDR3: CSVDKGSMNTEAFF. CDR3 DNA, as far as it was read: TGCAGCGTTGATAAGGGGAGCATGAACACTGAA. Based on the CDR3 plus reference TRBV29-1 and TRBJ1-1, the full variable domain is SAVISQKPSRDICQRGTSLTIQCQVDSQVTMMFWYRQQPGQSLTLIATANQGSEATYESGFVIDKFPISRPNLTFSTLTVSNMSPEDSSIYLCSVDKGSMNTEAFFGQGTRLTVV.

This clone was detected many times. The read is 3 residues too short to cover the CDR3 end, so that end is filled in from the germline J gene. The chain employs TRBV6-2 or TRBV6-3 and TRBJ2-1; TRBD2 agrees at 8 bases. The CDR3 covers 16 residues. The J segment lost 4 bases and the V segment lost 0 bases, leaving 5 bases of the junction unmatched. Germline loops: CDR1 MNHEY, CDR2 SVGEGT. This chain's CDR3 is CASSYSIAGRYNEQFF. The CDR3 DNA, read in part, is TGTGCCAGCAGTTACTCCATAGCGGGACGTTACAATGAG.

This clone was picked up a small number of times. The CDR3 here is CASSIDRIYGYTF. CDR3 bases read: TGTGCCAGTAGTATAGACAGAATCTATGGC. V usage is TRBV19 and J usage is TRBJ1-2, with unresolved D. The read ends 3 residues shy of where the CDR3 ends; the end is completed using the germline J gene. Trimming removed 0 bases at V and 4 bases at J, with 6 bases between. CDR3 length equals 13 residues. Germline V gives CDR1 LNHDA, CDR2 SQIVND (reference sequence).

About this clone: The CDR3 end falls 3 residues outside the read, so it is completed with the germline J gene. The chain is built from TRBV6-2 or TRBV6-3 and TRBJ2-2, with TRBD2 as a possible D gene (6 bases). The germline V gene encodes CDR1 MNHEY and CDR2 SVGEGT. The length of the CDR3 is 13 residues. The CDR3 sequence is CASSPGSGGRLFF. The covered CDR3 bases are TGTGCCAGCAGTCCAGGGAGTGGAGGGCGG.

The table lists this clone with many counts. The read gets to within 3 residues of the CDR3 end, and the germline J gene fills in the rest. The rearrangement links TRBV5-1 to TRBJ1-5, with D possibly being TRBD1 (5 bases). V lost 3 bases and J 1 base, leaving 8 bases between the germline ends. The CDR3 spans 14 residues. Germline lookup yields CDR1 SGHRS and CDR2 YFSETQ. The CDR3 spells CASSSGLSNQPQHF. The CDR3 DNA, read in part, is TGCGCCAGCAGCTCGGGACTGAGCAATCAGCCC.

This clone was seen only a few times. The read finishes 3 residues shy of the CDR3 end, and the germline J gene is used to complete it. The V gene is TRBV19, the J gene TRBJ2-5, with a possible D match to TRBD1 (6 bases). The CDR3 covers 15 residues. Germline CDR1 LNHDA, CDR2 SQIVND (reference sequence). Between the trimmed V and J ends, which lost 4 bases and 5 bases, there was a span of 17 bases. CDR3 sequence: CASSKPGQKKETQYF. The sequenced part of the CDR3 DNA is TGTGCCAGTAGTAAACCGGGACAAAAAAAGGAGACC.

Comment on this clone: Sequencing ends 3 residues short of the CDR3 end; the germline J gene provides the rest. This sequence joins TRBV30 and TRBJ2-5; D is undetermined. This CDR3 comprises 12 residues. The germline V gene has CDR1 GTSNPN and CDR2 SVGIG (reference sequence). V gave up 0 bases and J gave up 4 bases, with 6 bases separating them. The CDR3 spells CAWSVSLETQYF. The CDR3 bases that were read are TGTGCCTGGAGTGTATCACTAGAGACC.

The sample holds many counts of this clone. The CDR3 protein is CASNEGGRGYGYTF. The sequenced part of the CDR3 DNA is TGTGCCAGCAACGAGGGTGGGCGAGGCTATGGC. This chain links TRBV2 with TRBJ1-2; unclear D gene. The read terminates 3 residues before the CDR3 end, so the remaining end is supplied by the germline J gene. Trimming cost V 7 bases and J 4 bases, with 16 bases left between them. There are 14 residues in the CDR3. CDR1 is SNHLY, CDR2 FYNNEI, per germline.

In its sample, this clone was seen many times. The missing CDR3 end, 3 residues past where the read stops, is filled in from the germline J gene. The V gene is TRBV5-1, the J gene TRBJ2-7; no reliable D call. Trimming took off 4 bases at V and 0 bases at J, with 14 bases between the two ends. This CDR3 is 15 amino acids long. Germline loops: CDR1 SGHRS, CDR2 YFSETQ. The sequenced part of the CDR3 DNA is TGCGCCAGCAGCATCGACTCCGGCACCTCCTACGAG. The encoded protein is CASSIDSGTSYE. The entire CDR3 protein reads CASSIDSGTSYEQYF.

Only a few counts were recorded for this clone. The CDR3 region is CASTSEGASYNEQFF. CDR3 DNA (partial): TGCGCCAGCACTTCGGAGGGGGCCTCCTACAATGAG. This chain uses TRBV10-2 with TRBJ2-1, with a possible D match to TRBD1 (7 bases). With the read ending 3 residues before the CDR3 end, the germline J gene is used to fill in that end. This CDR3 comprises 15 residues. Germline CDR1 and CDR2: WSHSY and SAAADI. V was shortened by 7 bases and J by 0 bases, with 13 bases between the two germline ends.

In its sample, this clone was seen many times. The DNA is left out, because the CDR3 cannot be placed on it with certainty; the CDR3 is given as TCRdb lists it. The genes are TRBV20-1 and TRBJ2-1; TRBD1-2 is the table's D call, not checked against the DNA. The CDR3 has 15 residues if both end residues are counted. Germline V gene data show CDR1 as DFQATT and CDR2 as SNEGSKA (reference sequence). CDR3: CSASAGADFGNEQFF.

This clone has a count of ten or more. The read ends 3 residues early relative to the CDR3; the germline J gene fills the gap. The chain combines TRBV29-1 with TRBJ1-2; TRBD1 agrees at 7 bases. This CDR3 is 12 amino acids long. V was pared by 6 bases and J by 5 bases, with 6 bases of the junction left unmatched. The germline CDR1 and CDR2 sequences are SQVTM and ANQGSEA. CDR3 sequence reads: CSVDREGYGYTF. The DNA read from the CDR3 is TGCAGCGTCGACAGGGAGGGGTATGGC.

This clone was observed many times. The observed sequence ends 3 residues before the CDR3 terminus, with the missing tail filled in from the germline J gene. V is TRBV5-1 and J is TRBJ1-5; D uncertain. V was trimmed by 2 bases and J by 5 bases, leaving 8 bases between them. The CDR3 is 13 amino acids. CDR1 SGHRS and CDR2 YFSETQ come from the germline V gene. CDR3 DNA (partial): TGCGCCAGCAGCTTCAGCGGGGATCAGCCC. Its protein product is CASSFSGDQP. The complete CDR3 protein is CASSFSGDQPQHF. Complete variable domain (other parts from reference TRBV5-1 and TRBJ1-5): KAGVTQTPRYLIKTRGQQVTLSCSPISGHRSVSWYQQTPGQGLQFLFEYFSETQRNKGNFPGRFSGRQFSNSRSEMNVSTLELGDSALYLCASSFSGDQPQHFGDGTRLSIL.